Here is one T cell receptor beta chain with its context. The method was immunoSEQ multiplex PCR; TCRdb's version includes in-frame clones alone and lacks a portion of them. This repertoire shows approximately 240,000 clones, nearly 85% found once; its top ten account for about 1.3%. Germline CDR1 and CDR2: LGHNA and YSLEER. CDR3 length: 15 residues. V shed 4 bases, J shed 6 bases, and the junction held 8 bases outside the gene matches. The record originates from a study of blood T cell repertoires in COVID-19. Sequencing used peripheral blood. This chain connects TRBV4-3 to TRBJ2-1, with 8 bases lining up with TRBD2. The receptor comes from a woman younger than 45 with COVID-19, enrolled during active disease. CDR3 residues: CASSPRAGGSNEQFF. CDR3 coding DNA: TGCGCCAGCAGCCCTCGGGCGGGGGGAAGCAATGAGCAGTTCTTC.